This T cell receptor (beta chain) stems from a study of T cells in Graves' hyperthyroidism and ophthalmopathy (dated by TCRdb to the late 2010s). Notes on the research overall: Peripheral blood was collected at initial diagnosis, before any treatment. To identify distinguishing TCR V-J signatures, a discovery cohort of 100 or so patients was used, comprising fewer than 45 with Graves' ophthalmopathy and 57 with stable Graves' hyperthyroidism. Prospective prediction of ophthalmopathy was tested in an independent validation cohort consisting of 18 to 20 hyperthyroidism patients and around 16 patients who later progressed to ophthalmopathy. The approximately 90 discovery patients were divided at random into training and test sets in a 7:3 ratio. Thyroid tissue and blood T-cell repertoires from six or seven Graves' hyperthyroidism patients were also compared in the study. Once sampling was done, hyperthyroidism patients were given methimazole at a starting dose of 30 mg daily, whereas ophthalmopathy patients were given high-dose intravenous methylprednisolone. The paper describes TCR Vbeta CDR3 sequencing of 135 peripheral blood samples, made up of approximately 40 ophthalmopathy patients, 70 to 75 hyperthyroidism patients and some 17 progressor patients.

In regard to this clonotype: The antigen it recognizes is unknown. No base-level quality is on record; no much larger clone is a single base apart.

Stable Graves' hyperthyroidism was defined as the absence of progression to ophthalmopathy over 18 months of follow-up. Hyperthyroidism patients were aged 18 to 65 years and newly diagnosed, with disease duration of less than 2 months. Exclusion was applied to patients with uncontrolled infections, other autoimmune diseases, pregnancy or lactation. Diagnoses were established on the basis of clinical symptoms, serum thyroxine and TRAb, thyroid ultrasound, and orbital computed tomography. PBMCs were isolated from more than 8 ml of fresh peripheral blood by Ficoll-Paque density gradient centrifugation. Total RNA was extracted using Trizol reagent, and RNA quality was assessed on an Agilent 2100 Bioanalyzer. As encoded in the germline V gene (reference sequence), CDR1 is GTSNPN while CDR2 is SVGIG. The CDR3 covers 13 residues, taking in both the cysteine and the phenylalanine. The read is trimmed to its CDR3 DNA, 39 bases read in frame from base 1. Trimming takes 8 bases from V and 6 bases from J, and the germline ends sit 19 bases apart.

Findings and caveats that apply to the study as a whole: Blood samples also contained most of the expanded thyroid clonotypes (frequency above 0.001), which suggests that blood repertoires may reflect thyroid immune responses. In validation, progression to ophthalmopathy was predicted by the model with roughly 69% sensitivity and 72% to 85% specificity, a median of 6.5 months before onset. No statistical method was used to fix the sample size in advance, and group allocation was not hidden from the investigators. A 13 V-J signature model separated ophthalmopathy from stable hyperthyroidism, with nearly 90% sensitivity and about 81% specificity in cross-validation and 80%/75% in testing.

The TCR beta CDR3 regions were amplified from the RNA transcripts. A first-round RT-PCR of the TCR CDR3 used the HTBI primer set with the Qiagen OneStep RT-PCR kit. Libraries were constructed in a second round of multiplex PCR, after which size selection and purification were performed. Sequencing of the libraries was done on an Illumina HiSeq2000 using paired-end 100 bp reads. The study's own analysis went as follows. SOAPnuke was used to process the raw data, with reads discarded if the reads contained adapters or uncalled bases, had a mean Phred below 15, or lacked an exact constant-primer or identifier match. High-quality paired reads were merged with COPE v1.2.5, and unique nucleotide sequences were defined as clonotypes. Clonotypes were aligned to IMGT TRBV, TRBD and TRBJ reference segments using MiTCR v1.1. Only V-J combinations with frequency above 0.0001, covering roughly 99% of repertoires, were analysed. A TCS score was defined as the ratio of F50 (clonal expansion) to E x V (chaos), with BLOSUM62-based TCRdist applied between CDR3 peptides within each V-J. Welch's t-statistics and random forest reduced fewer than 550 V-J features to roughly 13, which were used in a naive Bayes classifier (R e1071). TCRdb reran the public reads through fastp at Q25 and MiXCR, keeping productive beta chains. Duplicate CDR3 protein sequences are folded into a single record with the most common DNA and genes. The V and J calls and clone size are TCRdb's, not the authors'. Across this sample there are around 350,000 distinct CDR3 sequences, with 25% seen only once. The top ten hold about 73% of the sample.

This TCR derives from a man aged 50-59 years with Graves' hyperthyroidism. The sequencing sample was made of blood. The rearrangement combines TRBV30 with TRBJ2-5; TRBD2 might be the D gene, on 5 matching bases. This receptor carries the CDR3 CAGGGEGSKTQYF. The nucleotide sequence is TGTGCCGGAGGAGGAGAGGGTTCGAAGACCCAGTACTTC.